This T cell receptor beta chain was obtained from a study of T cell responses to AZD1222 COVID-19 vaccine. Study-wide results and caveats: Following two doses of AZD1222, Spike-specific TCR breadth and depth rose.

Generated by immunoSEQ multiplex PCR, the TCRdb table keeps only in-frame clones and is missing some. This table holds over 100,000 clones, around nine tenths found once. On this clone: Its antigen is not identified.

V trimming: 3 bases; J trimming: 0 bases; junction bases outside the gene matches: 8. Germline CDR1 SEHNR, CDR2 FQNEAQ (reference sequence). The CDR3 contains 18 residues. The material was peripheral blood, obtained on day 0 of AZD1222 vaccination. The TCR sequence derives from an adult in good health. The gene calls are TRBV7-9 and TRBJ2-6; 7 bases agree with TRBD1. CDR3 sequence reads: CASSFLQGLSSGANVLTF. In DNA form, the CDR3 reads TGTGCCAGCAGCTTCTTACAGGGGCTAAGCTCTGGGGCCAACGTCCTGACTTTC.